This paragraph reports one T cell receptor beta chain. The CDR3 covers 14 residues. The V gene's germline CDR1 is MNHEY and CDR2 SMNVEV (reference sequence). V shed 6 bases and J 4 bases; nucleotides not matched to a gene: 6. Individually, cDNA molecules had unique molecular identifiers attached to them. One entry per CDR3 protein results from TCRdb running MiXCR on the 5' RACE reads. The sample includes 40,000 to 60,000 distinct CDR3 sequences, approximately 12% of them seen just once. These data are taken from a study of early T cells in non-severe SARS-CoV-2 infection. Sequencing input: whole blood. This TCR was recovered from an adult who was a healthcare worker with PCR-confirmed SARS-CoV-2 infection or an uninfected control (not recorded which). The chain employs TRBV27 and TRBJ2-7, with 10 bases aligning to TRBD1. The CDR3 sequence: CASSQRDRGYEQYF. The CDR3 nucleotides read TGTGCCAGCAGCCAAAGGGACAGGGGTTACGAGCAGTACTTC.